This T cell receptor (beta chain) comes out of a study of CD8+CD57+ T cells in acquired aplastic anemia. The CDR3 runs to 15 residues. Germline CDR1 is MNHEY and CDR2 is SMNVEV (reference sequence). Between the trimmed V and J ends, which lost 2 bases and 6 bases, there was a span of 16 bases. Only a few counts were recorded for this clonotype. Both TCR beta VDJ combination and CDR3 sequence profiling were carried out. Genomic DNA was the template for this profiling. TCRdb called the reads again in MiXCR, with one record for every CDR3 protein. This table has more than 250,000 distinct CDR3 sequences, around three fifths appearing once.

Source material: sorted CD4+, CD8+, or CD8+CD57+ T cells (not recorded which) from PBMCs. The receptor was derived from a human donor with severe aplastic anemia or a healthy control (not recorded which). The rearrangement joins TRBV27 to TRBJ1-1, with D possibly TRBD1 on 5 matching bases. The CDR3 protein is CASSLVSRGRAEAFF. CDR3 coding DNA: TGTGCCAGCAGTTTAGTCTCCCGGGGACGGGCTGAAGCTTTCTTT.